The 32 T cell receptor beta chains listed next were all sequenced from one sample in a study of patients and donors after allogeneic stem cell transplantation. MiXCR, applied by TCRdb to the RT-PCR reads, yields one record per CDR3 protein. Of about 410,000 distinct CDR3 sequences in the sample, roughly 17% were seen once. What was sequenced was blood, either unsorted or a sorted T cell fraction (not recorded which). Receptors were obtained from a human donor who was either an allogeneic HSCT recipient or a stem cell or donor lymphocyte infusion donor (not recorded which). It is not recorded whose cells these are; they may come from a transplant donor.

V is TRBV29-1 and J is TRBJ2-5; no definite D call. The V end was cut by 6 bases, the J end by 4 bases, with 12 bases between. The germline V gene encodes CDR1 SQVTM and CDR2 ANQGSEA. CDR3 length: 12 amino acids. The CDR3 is CSVPGRRETQYF. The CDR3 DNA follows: TGCAGCGTCCCCGGACGGCGAGAGACCCAGTACTTC.

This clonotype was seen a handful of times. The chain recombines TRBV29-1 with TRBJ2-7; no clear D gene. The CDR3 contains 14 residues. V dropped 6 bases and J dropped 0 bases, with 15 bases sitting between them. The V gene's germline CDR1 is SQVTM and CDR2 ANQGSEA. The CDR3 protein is CSVPPSNFSYEQYF. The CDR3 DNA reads TGCAGCGTCCCCCCGAGCAACTTCTCCTACGAGCAGTACTTC.

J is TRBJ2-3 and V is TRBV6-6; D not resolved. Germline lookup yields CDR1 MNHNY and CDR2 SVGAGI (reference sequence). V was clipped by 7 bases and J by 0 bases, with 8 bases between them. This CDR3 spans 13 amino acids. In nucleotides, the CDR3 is TGTGCCAGCACAGGATCTAGCACAGATACGCAGTATTTT. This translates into CASTGSSTDTQYF.

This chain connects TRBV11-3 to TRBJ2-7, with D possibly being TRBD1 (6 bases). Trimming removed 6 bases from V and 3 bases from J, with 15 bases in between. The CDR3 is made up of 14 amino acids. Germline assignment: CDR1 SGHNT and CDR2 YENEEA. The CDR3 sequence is CASREQGSFYEQYF. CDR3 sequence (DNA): TGTGCCAGCAGGGAGCAGGGGAGTTTCTACGAGCAGTACTTC.

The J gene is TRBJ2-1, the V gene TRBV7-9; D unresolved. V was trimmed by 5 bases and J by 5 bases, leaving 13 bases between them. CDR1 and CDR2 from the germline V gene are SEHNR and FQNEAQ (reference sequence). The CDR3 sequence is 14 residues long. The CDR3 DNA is TGTGCCAGCAGCCACCCCGGACCCGACAATGAGCAGTTCTTC. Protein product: CASSHPGPDNEQFF.

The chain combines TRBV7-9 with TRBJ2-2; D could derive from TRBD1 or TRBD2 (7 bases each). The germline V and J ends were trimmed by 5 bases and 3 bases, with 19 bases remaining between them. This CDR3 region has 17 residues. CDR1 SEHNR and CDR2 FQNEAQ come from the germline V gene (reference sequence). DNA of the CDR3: TGTGCCAGCAGCCCGTTGCCAGGGGGGGACGACACCGGGGAGCTGTTTTTT. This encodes CASSPLPGGDDTGELFF.

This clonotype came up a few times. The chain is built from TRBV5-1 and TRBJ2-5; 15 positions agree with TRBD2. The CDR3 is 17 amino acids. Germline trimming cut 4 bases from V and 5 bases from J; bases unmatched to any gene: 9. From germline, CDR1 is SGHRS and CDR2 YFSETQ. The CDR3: CASSRAGLAGGEETQYF. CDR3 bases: TGCGCCAGCAGCCGGGCGGGACTAGCGGGAGGAGAGGAGACCCAGTACTTC.

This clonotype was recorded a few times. CDR3 nucleotide sequence: TGTGCCATCAGTGAAGGGACAGATACGCAGTATTTT. Its protein is CAISEGTDTQYF. V is TRBV10-3 and J is TRBJ2-3; D not resolved. V shed 3 bases and J shed 3 bases, with 4 bases lying between them. CDR3 length: 12 amino acids. The germline CDR1 and CDR2 sequences are ENHRY and SYGVKD.

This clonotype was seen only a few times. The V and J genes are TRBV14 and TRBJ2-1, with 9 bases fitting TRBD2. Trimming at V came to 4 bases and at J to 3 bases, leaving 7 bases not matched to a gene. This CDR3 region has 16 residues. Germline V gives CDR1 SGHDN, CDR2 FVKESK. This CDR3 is CASSLLAGSIYNEQFF. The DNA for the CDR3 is TGTGCCAGCAGCCTACTAGCGGGCAGTATCTACAATGAGCAGTTCTTC.

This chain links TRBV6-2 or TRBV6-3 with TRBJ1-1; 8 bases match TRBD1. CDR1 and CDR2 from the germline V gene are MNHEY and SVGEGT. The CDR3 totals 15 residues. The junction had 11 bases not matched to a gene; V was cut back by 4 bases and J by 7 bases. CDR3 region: CASSSSTGTGSEAFF. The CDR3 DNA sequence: TGTGCCAGCAGTTCCTCGACCGGGACAGGTAGTGAAGCTTTCTTT.

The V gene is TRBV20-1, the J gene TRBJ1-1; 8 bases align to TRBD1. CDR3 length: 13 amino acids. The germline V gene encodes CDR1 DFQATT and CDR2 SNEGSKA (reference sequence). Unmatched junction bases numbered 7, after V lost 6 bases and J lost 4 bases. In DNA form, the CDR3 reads TGCAGTGCCCGGGACAGGCGGGGCACTGAAGCTTTCTTT. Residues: CSARDRRGTEAFF.

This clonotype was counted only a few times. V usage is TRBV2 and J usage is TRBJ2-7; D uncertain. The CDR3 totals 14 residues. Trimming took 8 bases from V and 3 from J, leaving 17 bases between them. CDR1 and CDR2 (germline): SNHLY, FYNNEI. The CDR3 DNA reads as TGTGCCAGCGCCCCCATGAGCGCCTACTACGAGCAGTACTTC. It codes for CASAPMSAYYEQYF.

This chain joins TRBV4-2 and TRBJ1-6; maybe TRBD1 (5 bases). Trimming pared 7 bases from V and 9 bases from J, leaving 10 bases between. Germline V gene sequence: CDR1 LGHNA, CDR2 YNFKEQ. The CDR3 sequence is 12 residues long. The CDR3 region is CASTGDGSPLHF. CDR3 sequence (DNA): TGTGCCAGCACCGGGGACGGTTCACCCCTCCACTTT.

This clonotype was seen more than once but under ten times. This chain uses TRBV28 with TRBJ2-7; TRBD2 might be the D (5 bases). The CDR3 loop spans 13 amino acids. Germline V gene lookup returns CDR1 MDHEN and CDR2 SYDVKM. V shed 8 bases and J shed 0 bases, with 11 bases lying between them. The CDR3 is CASGLPFSYEQYF. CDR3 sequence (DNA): TGTGCCAGCGGACTCCCGTTCTCCTACGAGCAGTACTTC.

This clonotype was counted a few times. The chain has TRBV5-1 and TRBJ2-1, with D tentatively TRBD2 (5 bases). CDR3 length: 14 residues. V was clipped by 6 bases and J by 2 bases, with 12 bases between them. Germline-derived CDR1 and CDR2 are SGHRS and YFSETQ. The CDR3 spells CASTLEGTYNEQFF. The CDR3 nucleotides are TGCGCCAGCACGTTAGAGGGAACCTACAATGAGCAGTTCTTC.

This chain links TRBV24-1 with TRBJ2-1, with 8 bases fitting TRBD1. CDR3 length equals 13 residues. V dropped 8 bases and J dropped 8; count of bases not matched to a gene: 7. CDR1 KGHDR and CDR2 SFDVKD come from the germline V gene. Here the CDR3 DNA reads TGTGCCACCAAGCAGGGGGCGAGGGATGAGCAGTTCTTC. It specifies CATKQGARDEQFF.

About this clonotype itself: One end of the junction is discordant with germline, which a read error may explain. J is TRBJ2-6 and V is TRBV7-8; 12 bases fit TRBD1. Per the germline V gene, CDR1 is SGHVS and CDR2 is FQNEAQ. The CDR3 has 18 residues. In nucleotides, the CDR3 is TGTGCCAGCAGCTCCCCGGGACAGGGGGCTAGTGGGGCCAACGTCCTGATTTTC. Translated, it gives CASSSPGQGASGANVLIF.

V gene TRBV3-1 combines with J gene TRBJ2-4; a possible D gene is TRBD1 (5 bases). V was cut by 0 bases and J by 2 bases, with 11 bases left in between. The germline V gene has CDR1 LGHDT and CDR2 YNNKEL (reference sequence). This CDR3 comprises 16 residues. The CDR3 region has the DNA TGTGCCAGCAGCCAAGATCCAGGGATCACCAAAAACATTCAGTACTTC. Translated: CASSQDPGITKNIQYF.

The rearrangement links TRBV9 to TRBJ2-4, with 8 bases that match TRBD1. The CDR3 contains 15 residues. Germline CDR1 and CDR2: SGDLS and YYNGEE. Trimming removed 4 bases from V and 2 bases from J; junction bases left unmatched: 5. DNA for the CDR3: TGTGCCAGCAGCATTGGACAGGGATCCAAAAACATTCAGTACTTC. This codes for CASSIGQGSKNIQYF.

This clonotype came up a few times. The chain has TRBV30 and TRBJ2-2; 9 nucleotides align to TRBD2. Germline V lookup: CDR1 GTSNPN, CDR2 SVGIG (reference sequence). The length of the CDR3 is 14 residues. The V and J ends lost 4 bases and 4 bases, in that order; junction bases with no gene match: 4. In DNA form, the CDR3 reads TGTGCCTGGACTCCGGGACTAGCCACCGGGGAGCTGTTTTTT. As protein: CAWTPGLATGELFF. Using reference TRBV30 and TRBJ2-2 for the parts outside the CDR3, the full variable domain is SQTIHQWPATLVQPVGSPLSLECTVEGTSNPNLYWYRQAAGRGLQLLFYSVGIGQISSEVPQNLSASRPQDRQFILSSKKLLLSDSGFYLCAWTPGLATGELFFGEGSRLTVL.

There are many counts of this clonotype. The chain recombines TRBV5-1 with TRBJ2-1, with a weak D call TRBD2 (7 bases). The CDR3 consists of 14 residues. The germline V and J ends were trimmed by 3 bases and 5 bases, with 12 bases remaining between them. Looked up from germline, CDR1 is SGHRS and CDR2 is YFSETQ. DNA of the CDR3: TGCGCCAGCAGCTCGGCGGGGGCCAACAATGAGCAGTTCTTC. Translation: CASSSAGANNEQFF.

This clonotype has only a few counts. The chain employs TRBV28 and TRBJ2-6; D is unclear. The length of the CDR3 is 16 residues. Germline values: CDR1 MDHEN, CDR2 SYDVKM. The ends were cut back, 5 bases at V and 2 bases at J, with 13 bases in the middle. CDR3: CASSTRRSPGANVLTF. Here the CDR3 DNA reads TGTGCCAGCAGTACCCGCAGGAGCCCTGGGGCCAACGTCCTGACTTTC.

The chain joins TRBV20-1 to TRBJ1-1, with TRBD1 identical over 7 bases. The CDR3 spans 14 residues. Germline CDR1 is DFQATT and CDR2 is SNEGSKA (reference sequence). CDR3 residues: CSAARQGGWTEAFF. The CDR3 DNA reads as TGCAGCGCCGCCCGACAGGGAGGATGGACTGAAGCTTTCTTT.

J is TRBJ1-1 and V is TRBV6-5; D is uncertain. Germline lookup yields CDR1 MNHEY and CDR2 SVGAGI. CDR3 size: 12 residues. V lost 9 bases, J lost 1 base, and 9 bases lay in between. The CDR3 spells CASSRKNTEAFF. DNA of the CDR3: TGTGCCAGTTCACGCAAGAACACTGAAGCTTTCTTT.

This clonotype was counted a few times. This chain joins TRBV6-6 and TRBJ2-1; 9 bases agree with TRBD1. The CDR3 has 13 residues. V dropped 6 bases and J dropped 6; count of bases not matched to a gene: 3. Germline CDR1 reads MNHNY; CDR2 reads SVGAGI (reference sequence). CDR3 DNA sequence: TGTGCCAGCAGGGGACAGGGCTCCAATGAGCAGTTCTTC. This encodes CASRGQGSNEQFF.

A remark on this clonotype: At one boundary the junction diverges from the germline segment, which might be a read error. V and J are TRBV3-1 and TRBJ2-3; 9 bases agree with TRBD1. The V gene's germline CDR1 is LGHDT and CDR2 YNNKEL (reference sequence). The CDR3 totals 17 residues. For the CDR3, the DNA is TGTACCAGCAGCCTGTGGGGGGAACAGGGGGCGAAAGATACGCAGTATTTT. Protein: CTSSLWGEQGAKDTQYF.

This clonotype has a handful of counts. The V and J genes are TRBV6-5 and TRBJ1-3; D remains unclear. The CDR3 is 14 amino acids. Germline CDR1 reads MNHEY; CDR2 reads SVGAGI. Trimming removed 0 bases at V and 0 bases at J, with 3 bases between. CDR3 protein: CASSYSVSGNTIYF. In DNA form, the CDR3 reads TGTGCCAGCAGTTACTCCGTCTCTGGAAACACCATATATTTT.

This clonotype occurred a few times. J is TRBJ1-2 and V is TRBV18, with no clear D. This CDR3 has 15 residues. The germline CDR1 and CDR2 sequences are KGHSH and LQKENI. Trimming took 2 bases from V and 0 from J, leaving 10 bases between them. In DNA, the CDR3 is TGTGCCAGCTCACCAATGATCGGATCTAACTATGGCTACACCTTC. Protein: CASSPMIGSNYGYTF. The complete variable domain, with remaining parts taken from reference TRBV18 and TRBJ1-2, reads NAGVMQNPRHLVRRRGQEARLRCSPMKGHSHVYWYRQLPEEGLKFMVYLQKENIIDESGMPKERFSAEFPKEGPSILRIQQVVRGDSAAYFCASSPMIGSNYGYTFGSGTRLTVV.

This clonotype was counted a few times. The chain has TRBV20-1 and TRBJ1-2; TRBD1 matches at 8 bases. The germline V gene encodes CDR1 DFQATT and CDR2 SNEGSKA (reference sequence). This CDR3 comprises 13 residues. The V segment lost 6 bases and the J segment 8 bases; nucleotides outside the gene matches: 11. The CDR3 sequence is CSAKDRGPRGYTF. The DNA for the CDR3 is TGCAGTGCCAAAGACAGGGGACCGAGAGGCTACACCTTC.

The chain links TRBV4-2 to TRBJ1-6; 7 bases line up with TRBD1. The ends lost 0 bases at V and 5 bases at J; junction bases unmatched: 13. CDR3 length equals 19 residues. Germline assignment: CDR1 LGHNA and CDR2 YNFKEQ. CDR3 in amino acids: CASSQDLWRDSSNNSPLHF. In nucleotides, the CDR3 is TGTGCCAGCAGCCAAGATCTGTGGCGGGACAGCTCTAATAATTCACCCCTCCACTTT.

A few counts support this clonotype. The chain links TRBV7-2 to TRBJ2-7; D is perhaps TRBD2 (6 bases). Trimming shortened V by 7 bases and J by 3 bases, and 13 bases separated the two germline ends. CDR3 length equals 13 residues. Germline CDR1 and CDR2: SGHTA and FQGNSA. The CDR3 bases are TGTGCCAGCATAGACGGGGGAGACTACGAGCAGTACTTC. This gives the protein CASIDGGDYEQYF.

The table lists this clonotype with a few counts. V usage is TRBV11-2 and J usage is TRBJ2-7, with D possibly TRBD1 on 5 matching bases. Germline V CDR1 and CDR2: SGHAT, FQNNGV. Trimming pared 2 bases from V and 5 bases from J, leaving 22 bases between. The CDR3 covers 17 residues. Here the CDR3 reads CASSLTRLTGLLDEQYF. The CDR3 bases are TGTGCCAGCAGCTTAACCCGATTAACAGGTCTCCTGGACGAGCAGTACTTC.